These 31 T cell receptor beta chains were sequenced from one sample in a study of blood T cell repertoires in COVID-19. This table comes from immunoSEQ multiplex PCR, and its TCRdb copy is limited to in-frame clones, with some not included. The sample carries about 370,000 clones, 70% to 90% recorded once. Material: peripheral blood. These receptors were taken from a woman aged 25 to 45 with COVID-19, enrolled during active disease.

V usage is TRBV7-2 and J usage is TRBJ2-5, with D possibly being TRBD1 (6 bases). V was trimmed by 1 base and J by 3 bases, leaving 9 bases between them. This CDR3 is 14 amino acids long. The germline V gene has CDR1 SGHTA and CDR2 FQGNSA. CDR3 region: CASSLGGGKETQYF. The CDR3 DNA reads TGTGCCAGCAGCTTAGGAGGGGGAAAAGAGACCCAGTACTTC.

The rearrangement uses TRBV6-2 or TRBV6-3 and TRBJ1-2; 7 bases are a match to TRBD1. This CDR3 has 12 amino acids. V lost 5 bases to trimming and J lost 5 bases; unmatched junction nucleotides: 2. Germline loops: CDR1 MNHEY, CDR2 SVGEGT. The CDR3 loop reads CASSTQGYGYTF. The DNA of the CDR3 is TGTGCCAGCAGTACACAGGGGTATGGCTACACCTTC.

This clone appeared a few times. The chain links TRBV5-4 to TRBJ2-2; 7 bases are a match to TRBD1. This CDR3 spans 14 amino acids. V was pared by 4 bases and J by 6 bases, with 6 bases of the junction left unmatched. CDR1 SGHNT and CDR2 YYREEE come from the germline V gene (reference sequence). DNA for the CDR3: TGTGCCAGCAGCCACTCACAGGGGCCCGGGGAGCTGTTTTTT. As protein: CASSHSQGPGELFF.

V gene TRBV5-4 combines with J gene TRBJ1-2; D is perhaps TRBD1 (5 bases). In germline, CDR1 is SGHNT, CDR2 YYREEE (reference sequence). V was shortened by 0 bases and J by 7 bases, with 19 bases between the two germline ends. This CDR3 has 16 residues. The CDR3 nucleotides read TGTGCCAGCAGCTTGGGAACAGGAGTGGGGTTTAGTGGCTACACCTTC. This sequence encodes CASSLGTGVGFSGYTF.

There are a few counts of this clone. This chain joins TRBV7-9 and TRBJ1-1; D call uncertain. Between the trimmed V and J ends, which lost 2 bases and 6 bases, there was a span of 13 bases. The CDR3 extends over 14 amino acids. Per the germline V gene, CDR1 is SEHNR and CDR2 is FQNEAQ (reference sequence). CDR3 sequence (DNA): TGTGCCAGCAGCTTAACGACGGTGGGAGCTGAAGCTTTCTTT. This encodes CASSLTTVGAEAFF.

This chain joins TRBV7-6 and TRBJ2-1, with 7 bases fitting TRBD2. This CDR3 has 14 residues. The germline V gene encodes CDR1 SGHVS and CDR2 FNYEAQ. J was trimmed by 6 bases and V by 1 base; bases with no gene match: 3. As DNA, the CDR3 is TGTGCCAGCAGCTTAGAAACGGGAGGCAATGAGCAGTTCTTC. It codes for CASSLETGGNEQFF.

This clone was detected a few times. The chain is built from TRBV7-2 and TRBJ1-6, with 7 bases fitting TRBD1. Per the germline V gene, CDR1 is SGHTA and CDR2 is FQGNSA. J was trimmed by 7 bases and V by 5 bases; bases with no gene match: 8. The CDR3 has 15 residues. CDR3 in DNA: TGTGCCAGCAGCCCCCAGGGACAGCCAAATTCACCCCTCCACTTT. It specifies CASSPQGQPNSPLHF.

The chain is built from TRBV28 and TRBJ1-4; TRBD1 might be the D (6 bases). Trimming removed 3 bases at V and 8 bases at J, with 25 bases between. CDR1 is MDHEN, CDR2 SYDVKM, per germline. This CDR3 contains 18 residues. CDR3 sequence: CASSFSGLGQTYGEKLFF. As DNA, the CDR3 is TGTGCCAGCAGTTTTTCCGGCTTGGGACAAACGTACGGGGAAAAACTGTTTTTT.

This chain uses TRBV7-2 with TRBJ1-5, with D perhaps matching TRBD1 (6 bases). This CDR3 has 14 residues. Trimming took off 2 bases at V and 4 bases at J, with 9 bases between the two ends. Germline assignment: CDR1 SGHTA and CDR2 FQGNSA. The CDR3, as DNA: TGTGCCAGCAGCTTAAACAGGGTTAATCAGCCCCAGCATTTT. Its protein is CASSLNRVNQPQHF. The variable domain in full, with the rest retrieved from reference TRBV7-2 and TRBJ1-5, is GAGVSQSPSNKVTEKGKDVELRCDPISGHTALYWYRQSLGQGLEFLIYFQGNSAPDKSGLPSDRFSAERTGGSVSTLTIQRTQQEDSAVYLCASSLNRVNQPQHFGDGTRLSIL.

For the CDR3, the DNA is TGCAGTGCTAGTAGACAGGGCATAGGGGAGACCCAGTACTTC. Amino acids: CSASRQGIGETQYF. The chain carries TRBV20-1 and TRBJ2-5, with 7 bases lining up with TRBD1. V lost 3 bases to trimming and J lost 5 bases; unmatched junction nucleotides: 9. Germline V gene sequence: CDR1 DFQATT, CDR2 SNEGSKA (reference sequence). The CDR3 spans 14 residues.

CDR3 region: CASSLGQAQNIQYF. In DNA, the CDR3 is TGCGCCAGCAGCTTGGGACAGGCACAAAACATTCAGTACTTC. This chain links TRBV5-1 with TRBJ2-4; the D gene is possibly TRBD1 (6 bases). CDR3 length equals 14 residues. V was trimmed by 0 bases and J by 5 bases, leaving 9 bases between them. The germline V gene encodes CDR1 SGHRS and CDR2 YFSETQ.

This clone was found a few times. The chain links TRBV19 to TRBJ1-1; a weak D match, TRBD1 (6 bases). Germline V lookup: CDR1 LNHDA, CDR2 SQIVND (reference sequence). The CDR3 extends over 13 amino acids. Trimming took 5 bases from V and 4 from J, leaving 11 bases between them. This CDR3 reads CASSVDRRTEAFF. CDR3 DNA: TGTGCCAGTAGTGTGGACAGACGCACTGAAGCTTTCTTT.

The V and J genes are TRBV2 and TRBJ2-2; D perhaps matches TRBD2 (5 bases). This CDR3 contains 13 residues. The germline V gene encodes CDR1 SNHLY and CDR2 FYNNEI. Between the trimmed V and J ends, which lost 8 bases and 4 bases, there was a span of 11 bases. CDR3 bases: TGTGCCAGCGTCCGAACTAGCACCGGGGAGCTGTTTTTT. Translating gives CASVRTSTGELFF.

The gene calls are TRBV11-2 and TRBJ2-5, with a possible D match to TRBD2 (6 bases). The CDR3 runs to 15 residues. Germline assignment: CDR1 SGHAT and CDR2 FQNNGV. V was pared by 5 bases and J by 5 bases, with 18 bases between. The DNA for the CDR3 is TGTGCCAGCAGCATTACAGCCGGGAGTGATGAGACCCAGTACTTC. Residues: CASSITAGSDETQYF.

The chain is built from TRBV5-4 and TRBJ2-1, with D hard to call. Deletions cut 0 bases from V and 3 bases from J, with 7 bases between. This CDR3 region has 14 residues. Germline-derived CDR1 and CDR2 are SGHNT and YYREEE (reference sequence). CDR3 protein: CASSLEFSYNEQFF. CDR3 DNA: TGTGCCAGCAGCTTGGAGTTCAGCTACAATGAGCAGTTCTTC.

The rearrangement uses TRBV5-4 and TRBJ2-3; 7 nucleotides agree with TRBD1. With V trimmed by 2 bases and J by 2 bases, 11 bases remained unmatched. The CDR3 is made up of 17 amino acids. Looked up from germline, CDR1 is SGHNT and CDR2 is YYREEE (reference sequence). CDR3 DNA: TGTGCCAGCAGCTTTACCCCCCGAGACAGGGCCACAGATACGCAGTATTTT. It translates to CASSFTPRDRATDTQYF.

The V and J genes are TRBV19 and TRBJ2-4, with D maybe TRBD1 (6 bases). The CDR3 sequence is 18 residues long. Looked up from germline, CDR1 is LNHDA and CDR2 is SQIVND (reference sequence). V was trimmed by 5 bases and J by 0 bases, leaving 20 bases between them. The CDR3 DNA reads as TGTGCCAGTAGTCAAGGCAGGGGTGGTAGCCTAGCCAAAAACATTCAGTACTTC. Its protein is CASSQGRGGSLAKNIQYF.

V is TRBV6-2 or TRBV6-3 and J is TRBJ2-7, with 7 bases lining up with TRBD1. CDR3 length: 15 residues. The trim removed 1 base at V and 2 bases at J, leaving 5 bases unmatched. From germline, CDR1 is MNHEY and CDR2 SVGEGT. Here the CDR3 reads CASSYFDRATYEQYF. Here the CDR3 DNA reads TGTGCCAGCAGTTACTTTGACAGGGCGACCTACGAGCAGTACTTC.

The CDR3 sequence is CATSRERGRARGNEQFF. The CDR3 nucleotides read TGTGCCACCAGCAGAGAACGGGGGAGGGCCAGAGGTAATGAGCAGTTCTTC. The rearrangement uses TRBV15 and TRBJ2-1, with 7 bases identical to TRBD2. V dropped 0 bases and J dropped 7; count of bases not matched to a gene: 12. The germline CDR1 and CDR2 sequences are LNHNV and YYDKDF (reference sequence). The CDR3 spans 17 residues.

The CDR3 here is CASSQAPSGTGVTGETQYF. For the CDR3, the DNA is TGTGCCAGCAGCCAAGCGCCCTCCGGGACAGGGGTAACGGGGGAGACCCAGTACTTC. The rearrangement uses TRBV4-2 and TRBJ2-5, with 10 bases aligning to TRBD1. Germline CDR1 is LGHNA and CDR2 is YNFKEQ. The CDR3 loop spans 19 amino acids. J gave up 5 bases and V 1 base, and 16 bases lay outside the gene matches.

The V gene is TRBV4-3, the J gene TRBJ2-1; D is possibly TRBD2 (6 bases). V was trimmed by 1 base and J by 1 base, leaving 11 bases between them. The germline V gene encodes CDR1 LGHNA and CDR2 YSLEER. This CDR3 comprises 16 residues. The CDR3 region is CASSQAYSGSYNEQFF. CDR3 nucleotides: TGCGCCAGCAGCCAAGCCTATAGCGGTTCCTACAATGAGCAGTTCTTC.

The chain is built from TRBV13 and TRBJ2-3, with TRBD2 identical over 10 bases. With 5 bases clipped from V and 3 bases from J, the junction kept 8 bases outside the gene matches. This CDR3 has 16 amino acids. Germline V gene lookup returns CDR1 PRHDT and CDR2 FYEKMQ (reference sequence). CDR3 loop: CASSHGLAEGTDTQYF. As DNA, the CDR3 is TGTGCCAGCAGCCACGGACTAGCGGAGGGGACAGATACGCAGTATTTT.

The chain carries TRBV11-3 and TRBJ2-1; TRBD1 agrees at 10 bases. The CDR3 totals 15 residues. V dropped 4 bases and J dropped 9; count of bases not matched to a gene: 9. Germline CDR1 is SGHNT and CDR2 is YENEEA. CDR3 bases: TGTGCCAGCAGCTCGCTGACAGGGGGCTTCGGTGAGCAGTTCTTC. Its translation: CASSSLTGGFGEQFF.

This clone was recorded once. The chain is built from TRBV4-3 and TRBJ2-7, with 10 bases matching TRBD1. Germline V gene data show CDR1 as LGHNA and CDR2 as YSLEER. The length of the CDR3 is 15 residues. Losses at the gene ends were 3 bases for V and 3 bases for J; bases not matched to a gene: 5. The CDR3 loop reads CASSQDRDRGYEQYF. Written as DNA, the CDR3 is TGCGCCAGCAGCCAGGACCGGGACAGGGGCTACGAGCAGTACTTC.

The genes are TRBV7-2 and TRBJ1-1; D uncertain. V was clipped by 2 bases and J by 5 bases, with 9 bases between them. The CDR3 is 13 amino acids. Germline assignment: CDR1 SGHTA and CDR2 FQGNSA. The DNA of the CDR3 is TGTGCCAGCAGCTTACCAGTTCCAACTGAAGCTTTCTTT. The encoded protein is CASSLPVPTEAFF.

This sequence joins TRBV27 and TRBJ2-7; 7 nucleotides match TRBD1. CDR1 and CDR2 from the germline V gene are MNHEY and SMNVEV (reference sequence). V lost 6 bases and J lost 2; bases outside the gene matches: 10. This CDR3 spans 15 amino acids. This CDR3 reads CASSYTGTATYEQYF. CDR3 bases: TGTGCCAGCAGCTATACCGGGACAGCTACCTACGAGCAGTACTTC.

This chain links TRBV5-1 with TRBJ2-5; 9 bases match TRBD1. V lost 4 bases and J lost 4; bases outside the gene matches: 5. The CDR3 length is 14 residues. Germline lookup yields CDR1 SGHRS and CDR2 YFSETQ. The CDR3 DNA sequence: TGCGCCAGCAGCATAGGGACAGGGATAGAGACCCAGTACTTC. Encoded protein: CASSIGTGIETQYF.

This clone came up once. This rearrangement joins TRBV18 to TRBJ1-3, with 7 positions matching TRBD1. The CDR3 loop spans 17 amino acids. V trimming: 3 bases; J trimming: 0 bases; junction bases outside the gene matches: 8. Germline V gives CDR1 KGHSH, CDR2 LQKENI. CDR3 sequence reads: CASSPPGQILSGNTIYF. The CDR3 DNA sequence: TGTGCCAGCTCACCCCCGGGACAGATACTCTCTGGAAACACCATATATTTT.

Comments on this clone: Other nucleotide sequences in the sample specify the same CDR3. J is TRBJ1-3 and V is TRBV29-1; D is perhaps TRBD1 (6 bases). With 4 bases removed from V and 3 bases from J, the gap between germline ends came to 7 bases. CDR1 and CDR2 from the germline V gene are SQVTM and ANQGSEA. This CDR3 has 12 residues. CDR3 region: CSVAGVGNTIYF. For the CDR3, the DNA is TGCAGCGTTGCAGGGGTTGGAAACACCATATATTTT.

V gene TRBV15 combines with J gene TRBJ2-1, with 8 bases lining up with TRBD1. The CDR3 contains 15 residues. Germline-derived CDR1 and CDR2 are LNHNV and YYDKDF (reference sequence). V shed 0 bases and J 5 bases; nucleotides not matched to a gene: 3. The CDR3 sequence: CATSRDWTGNNEQFF. DNA for the CDR3: TGTGCCACCAGCAGAGATTGGACAGGGAACAATGAGCAGTTCTTC.

The rearrangement uses TRBV27 and TRBJ2-1; 7 positions match TRBD2. V shed 7 bases and J 0 bases; nucleotides not matched to a gene: 9. This CDR3 comprises 16 residues. Germline CDR1 MNHEY, CDR2 SMNVEV (reference sequence). CDR3 amino acids: CASTPEAGRSYNEQFF. CDR3 in DNA: TGTGCCAGCACTCCAGAAGCGGGGCGCTCCTACAATGAGCAGTTCTTC.